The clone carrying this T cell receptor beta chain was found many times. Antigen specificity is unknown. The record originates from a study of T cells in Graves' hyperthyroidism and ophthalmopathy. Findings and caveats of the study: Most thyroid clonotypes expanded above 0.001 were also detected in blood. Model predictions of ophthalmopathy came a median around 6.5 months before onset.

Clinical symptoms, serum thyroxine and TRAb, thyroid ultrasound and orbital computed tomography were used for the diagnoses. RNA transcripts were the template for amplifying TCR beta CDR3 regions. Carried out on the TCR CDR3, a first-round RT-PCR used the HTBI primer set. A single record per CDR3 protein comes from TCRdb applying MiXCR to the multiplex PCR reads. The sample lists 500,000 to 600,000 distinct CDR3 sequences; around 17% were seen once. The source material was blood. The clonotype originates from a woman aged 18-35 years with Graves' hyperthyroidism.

CDR3 bases: TGTGCCAGCAGCTCCGGGGGGTGGACGTTCTTC. As protein: CASSSGGWTFF. This chain connects TRBV7-2 to TRBJ2-1, with 7 bases that match TRBD2. Losses at the gene ends were 4 bases for V and 15 bases for J; bases not matched to a gene: 6. The CDR3 sequence is 11 residues long. Germline CDR1 reads SGHTA; CDR2 reads FQGNSA.